The source of this TCR beta chain is a study of tumor-infiltrating lymphocytes in primary liver carcinoma. Study in general: These were node-negative, non-metastatic T1-T3 tumors of roughly 4 to 10 cm.

Trimming removed 1 base from V and 7 bases from J, with 14 bases in between. CDR1 is MDHEN and CDR2 is SYDVKM in the germline V gene. CDR3 size: 15 residues. Constant-region priming of roughly 490 ng total RNA yielded TCR beta cDNA. Three nested multiplex PCR rounds, a slightly modified ARM-PCR, produced the libraries for TCR beta. The first two PCR rounds, nine to ten cycles each, used TRBV1-TRBV30 forward primers and a C-beta reverse primer. TCRdb redid the calling of the multiplex PCR reads with MiXCR, one entry per CDR3 protein. The sample shows roughly 120,000 distinct CDR3 sequences, roughly 69% of them seen only once. The roughly 18-34 mg bulk tissue piece was not sorted before simultaneous RNA and DNA extraction.

What was sequenced was liver tumor tissue from sampling region 1. Noted subset: tumor region T1, superior pole. This clonotype was sampled from a woman between 55 and 75 years old with primary liver carcinoma and hepatitis B virus infection. The chain links TRBV28 to TRBJ1-5, with D perhaps TRBD1 (6 bases). CDR3 region: CASSLSGGNGQPQHF. DNA for the CDR3: TGTGCCAGCAGTTTATCGGGGGGCAACGGACAGCCCCAGCATTTT. Full variable domain (remainder filled in from reference TRBV28 and TRBJ1-5): DVKVTQSSRYLVKRTGEKVFLECVQDMDHENMFWYRQDPGLGLRLIYFSYDVKMKEKGDIPEGYSVSREKKERFSLILESASTNQTSMYLCASSLSGGNGQPQHFGDGTRLSIL.